This passage covers 32 T cell receptor beta chains from one sample sequenced in a study of early T cells in non-severe SARS-CoV-2 infection. TCRdb processed the 5' RACE reads anew with MiXCR; each CDR3 protein has one entry. The table records roughly 75,000 distinct CDR3 sequences, about an eighth of them present only once. Sequenced: whole blood. These TCRs come from an adult who was a healthcare worker with PCR-confirmed SARS-CoV-2 infection or an uninfected control (not recorded which).

This clonotype appeared many times. J is TRBJ2-7 and V is TRBV29-1; 10 bases align to TRBD1. The CDR3 consists of 13 residues. The V segment lost 4 bases and the J segment 4 bases; nucleotides outside the gene matches: 4. The germline gives CDR1 SQVTM, CDR2 ANQGSEA. CDR3 in amino acids: CSVGKGQGYEQYF. The CDR3 DNA reads TGCAGCGTTGGGAAGGGACAGGGGTACGAGCAGTACTTC.

This clonotype has a handful of counts. V usage is TRBV28 and J usage is TRBJ2-3; 12 nucleotides align to TRBD1. This CDR3 spans 16 amino acids. J lost 1 base, V lost 5 bases, and 4 bases had no gene match. Germline values: CDR1 MDHEN, CDR2 SYDVKM. DNA for the CDR3: TGTGCCAGCAGTCCCGGGACAGGGGGCCGCACAGATACGCAGTATTTT. Translation: CASSPGTGGRTDTQYF.

Details on this clonotype: A much larger clone differs from this one at a single base, so this may be a read error. The chain uses TRBV9 and TRBJ1-2; D gene uncertain. The V end was cut by 6 bases, the J end by 0 bases, with 21 bases between. CDR3 length: 17 amino acids. Germline-derived CDR1 and CDR2 are SGDLS and YYNGEE. CDR3 sequence: CASTATSVSAANYGYTF. CDR3 in DNA: TGTGCCAGCACCGCCACTTCCGTTTCGGCTGCTAACTATGGCTACACCTTC. The full variable domain, with the rest looked up from reference TRBV9 and TRBJ1-2, is DSGVTQTPKHLITATGQRVTLRCSPRSGDLSVYWYQQSLDQGLQFLIQYYNGEERAKGNILERFSAQQFPDLHSELNLSSLELGDSALYFCASTATSVSAANYGYTFGSGTRLTVV.

This chain joins TRBV14 and TRBJ2-3; 10 nucleotides align to TRBD2. Germline V gene data show CDR1 as SGHDN and CDR2 as FVKESK. Germline trimming cut 4 bases from V and 7 bases from J; bases unmatched to any gene: 5. The CDR3 is 14 amino acids. CDR3 region: CASSPGTSAYTQYF. The CDR3 nucleotides read TGTGCCAGCAGCCCAGGGACTAGCGCTTATACGCAGTATTTT.

Ten or more counts support this clonotype. The V and J genes are TRBV19 and TRBJ2-1; TRBD2 agrees at 7 bases. J lost 7 bases, V lost 3 bases, and 9 bases had no gene match. CDR1 is LNHDA and CDR2 is SQIVND in the germline V gene (reference sequence). The CDR3 extends over 15 amino acids. CDR3 DNA sequence: TGTGCCAGTAGTATTGGCGGGAGCCCCTTTAATGAGCAGTTCTTC. Its translation is CASSIGGSPFNEQFF.

For the CDR3, the DNA is TGTGCCACCGGAACTGAGCTAGGGATCACCGGGGAGCTGTTTTTT. Translated, it gives CATGTELGITGELFF. The chain couples TRBV24-1 to TRBJ2-2; D uncertain. The CDR3 extends over 15 amino acids. V was clipped by 9 bases and J by 4 bases, with 17 bases between them. Germline values: CDR1 KGHDR, CDR2 SFDVKD.

This clonotype appeared a few times. The chain carries TRBV29-1 and TRBJ2-1; D call uncertain. This CDR3 contains 10 residues. Germline V gene data show CDR1 as SQVTM and CDR2 as ANQGSEA. V lost 7 bases to trimming and J lost 5 bases, with 6 bases between them. The CDR3 region is CSAINNEQFF. In DNA form, the CDR3 reads TGCAGCGCTATAAACAATGAGCAGTTCTTC.

The chain has TRBV28 and TRBJ1-1; D is unclear. The CDR3 totals 15 residues. Germline CDR1 is MDHEN and CDR2 is SYDVKM. Deletions cut 3 bases from V and 1 base from J, with 12 bases between. CDR3 sequence reads: CASSFLESGNTEAFF. CDR3 nucleotide sequence: TGTGCCAGCAGTTTCCTGGAAAGCGGGAACACTGAAGCTTTCTTT.

This clonotype has only a few counts. V is TRBV18 and J is TRBJ1-3, with unresolved D. The germline V gene encodes CDR1 KGHSH and CDR2 LQKENI. There are 15 residues in the CDR3. Trimming took off 7 bases at V and 2 bases at J, with 15 bases between the two ends. CDR3 region: CASFTGGAPGNTIYF. CDR3 coding DNA: TGTGCCAGCTTCACGGGCGGAGCCCCTGGAAACACCATATATTTT.

In this sample, this clonotype turned up many times. The rearrangement joins TRBV29-1 to TRBJ1-2; D unresolved. This CDR3 comprises 10 residues. Trimming pared 1 base from V and 8 bases from J, leaving 5 bases between. Per germline, CDR1 SQVTM and CDR2 ANQGSEA. CDR3: CSVEAGGYTF. The CDR3 DNA is TGCAGCGTTGAAGCGGGGGGCTACACCTTC.

The sample holds a few counts of this clonotype. The chain joins TRBV5-4 to TRBJ2-7; possibly TRBD1 or TRBD2 for D (5 bases each). The CDR3 consists of 12 residues. V shed 4 bases and J shed 5 bases, with 10 bases lying between them. From germline, CDR1 is SGHNT and CDR2 YYREEE (reference sequence). The CDR3 DNA is TGTGCCAGCAGCGCGAGGGGTAACGAGCAGTACTTC. Protein: CASSARGNEQYF. Complete variable domain (other parts from reference TRBV5-4 and TRBJ2-7): ETGVTQSPTHLIKTRGQQVTLRCSSQSGHNTVSWYQQALGQGPQFIFQYYREEENGRGNFPPRFSGLQFPNYSSELNVNALELDDSALYLCASSARGNEQYFGPGTRLTVT.

This sequence joins TRBV2 and TRBJ2-4; D perhaps matches TRBD1 (6 bases). The CDR3 spans 14 residues. V gave up 4 bases and J gave up 4 bases, with 11 bases separating them. Per the germline V gene, CDR1 is SNHLY and CDR2 is FYNNEI. The chain's CDR3 is CASSASGTKNIQYF. CDR3 nucleotides: TGTGCCAGCAGTGCGTCCGGGACAAAAAACATTCAGTACTTC.

This clonotype was detected only a few times. V gene TRBV27 combines with J gene TRBJ2-2; TRBD1 agrees at 7 bases. The V gene's germline CDR1 is MNHEY and CDR2 SMNVEV (reference sequence). Trimming took 8 bases from V and 0 from J; bases not matched to a gene: 9. The CDR3 covers 16 residues. CDR3 DNA sequence: TGTGCCAGCGCTCCAGCCGACAGGGCGAACACCGGGGAGCTGTTTTTT. This encodes CASAPADRANTGELFF.

The chain links TRBV7-9 to TRBJ1-3, with a weak D call TRBD1 (6 bases). There are 14 residues in the CDR3. Germline CDR1 is SEHNR and CDR2 is FQNEAQ (reference sequence). Deletions cut 5 bases from V and 3 bases from J, with 11 bases between. In DNA form, the CDR3 reads TGTGCCAGCAGCACGGACAGTTTTGGAAACACCATATATTTT. Translation: CASSTDSFGNTIYF.

This clonotype showed up just a few times. The chain combines TRBV19 with TRBJ2-3; 12 bases map to TRBD2. The CDR3 is 17 residues long. Germline V lookup: CDR1 LNHDA, CDR2 SQIVND (reference sequence). V shed 1 base and J 4 bases; nucleotides not matched to a gene: 6. The CDR3 is CASSIGLAGGSPDTQYF. DNA of the CDR3: TGTGCCAGTAGTATAGGGCTAGCGGGAGGGTCACCAGATACGCAGTATTTT.

The table lists this clonotype with a few counts. V is TRBV5-1 and J is TRBJ2-3; the match to TRBD2 covers 15 bases. This CDR3 spans 17 amino acids. Looked up from germline, CDR1 is SGHRS and CDR2 is YFSETQ. J lost 4 bases, V lost 4 bases, and 7 bases had no gene match. The CDR3 loop is CASSPGLAGGLADTQYF. CDR3 DNA: TGCGCCAGCAGCCCAGGACTAGCGGGAGGGCTTGCAGATACGCAGTATTTT.

The V gene is TRBV29-1, the J gene TRBJ1-1; D ambiguous. The germline V gene has CDR1 SQVTM and CDR2 ANQGSEA. CDR3 length: 14 amino acids. V lost 6 bases to trimming and J lost 2 bases, with 16 bases between them. The CDR3 loop reads CSVAPMAANTEAFF. DNA of the CDR3: TGCAGCGTGGCCCCCATGGCGGCCAACACTGAAGCTTTCTTT.

The gene calls are TRBV20-1 and TRBJ2-1, with 10 bases identical to TRBD1. CDR1 DFQATT and CDR2 SNEGSKA come from the germline V gene (reference sequence). V lost 6 bases and J lost 7; bases outside the gene matches: 9. The CDR3 totals 14 residues. CDR3 protein: CSARGEGQGNEQFF. Here the CDR3 DNA reads TGCAGTGCGCGGGGGGAGGGACAGGGGAATGAGCAGTTCTTC.

This clonotype was picked up many times. V usage is TRBV11-2 and J usage is TRBJ2-3; D call uncertain. The germline gives CDR1 SGHAT, CDR2 FQNNGV. The length of the CDR3 is 14 residues. Trimming stripped 2 bases from V and 6 bases from J, with 12 bases between. CDR3 nucleotide sequence: TGTGCCAGCAGCTTAAGGCCCTCCGTTGATACGCAGTATTTT. Its translation is CASSLRPSVDTQYF.

This clonotype was picked up a small number of times. The chain joins TRBV5-4 to TRBJ2-3; D remains ambiguous. Germline CDR1 SGHNT, CDR2 YYREEE (reference sequence). The CDR3 runs to 14 residues. The ends were cut back, 5 bases at V and 0 bases at J, with 10 bases in the middle. The CDR3 loop is CASRPLVSTDTQYF. The DNA of the CDR3 is TGTGCCAGCAGGCCCCTAGTTAGCACAGATACGCAGTATTTT. The whole variable domain, remainder taken from reference TRBV5-4 and TRBJ2-3, is ETGVTQSPTHLIKTRGQQVTLRCSSQSGHNTVSWYQQALGQGPQFIFQYYREEENGRGNFPPRFSGLQFPNYSSELNVNALELDDSALYLCASRPLVSTDTQYFGPGTRLTVL.

This clonotype was observed a few times. The J gene is TRBJ2-6, the V gene TRBV28; D unresolved. CDR1 and CDR2 (germline): MDHEN, SYDVKM. The CDR3 spans 16 residues. The V gene lost 3 bases and the J gene lost 0 bases, with 9 bases spanning the gap. The CDR3, as DNA: TGTGCCAGCAGTTTGATGTACTTCTCTGGGGCCAACGTCCTGACTTTC. Its protein is CASSLMYFSGANVLTF.

This clonotype was detected a few times. The rearrangement uses TRBV4-1 and TRBJ1-6, with 8 bases fitting TRBD1. V lost 3 bases, J lost 9 bases, and 1 base stayed unmatched. The CDR3 length is 13 residues. Germline V gene sequence: CDR1 MGHRA, CDR2 YSYEKL. CDR3 DNA sequence: TGCGCCAGCAGCCAGGACAGGGTTTCACCCCTCCACTTT. Protein sequence: CASSQDRVSPLHF.

This chain connects TRBV20-1 to TRBJ2-6, with D uncertain. Deletions cut 2 bases from V and 0 bases from J, with 8 bases between. This CDR3 comprises 15 residues. Per the germline V gene, CDR1 is DFQATT and CDR2 is SNEGSKA (reference sequence). For the CDR3, the DNA is TGCAGTGCTAGACAGGATGCCTCTGGGGCCAACGTCCTGACTTTC. It is translated as CSARQDASGANVLTF.

This clonotype was picked up a small number of times. V and J are TRBV3-1 and TRBJ1-4; the match to TRBD1 covers 8 bases. This CDR3 has 13 residues. Looked up from germline, CDR1 is LGHDT and CDR2 is YNNKEL (reference sequence). The trim removed 4 bases at V and 8 bases at J, leaving 3 bases unmatched. This CDR3 is CASSLGQGEKLFF. The CDR3 nucleotides read TGTGCCAGCAGCCTCGGACAGGGCGAAAAACTGTTTTTT.

In its sample, this clonotype was seen a few times. The chain joins TRBV20-1 to TRBJ1-5; tentatively, D is TRBD1 (5 bases). Germline CDR1 reads DFQATT; CDR2 reads SNEGSKA (reference sequence). There are 15 residues in the CDR3. V shed 0 bases and J shed 7 bases, with 16 bases lying between them. CDR3 region: CSARDSGRQGQPQHF. CDR3 nucleotides: TGCAGTGCTAGAGATTCGGGCAGGCAGGGACAGCCCCAGCATTTT.

This clonotype was detected ten times or more. This chain uses TRBV27 with TRBJ1-6; 8 positions match TRBD1. V shed 6 bases, J shed 8 bases, and the junction held 6 bases outside the gene matches. Germline V gives CDR1 MNHEY, CDR2 SMNVEV (reference sequence). This CDR3 region has 14 residues. The CDR3 DNA reads TGTGCCAGCAGGACCGGGACAGGATATTCACCCCTCCACTTT. It is translated as CASRTGTGYSPLHF.

In this sample, this clonotype turned up a few times. The rearrangement links TRBV27 to TRBJ2-4; D is possibly TRBD1 or TRBD2 (6 bases each). V lost 7 bases, J lost 7 bases, and 17 bases lay in between. Germline V gene lookup returns CDR1 MNHEY and CDR2 SMNVEV (reference sequence). The CDR3 is 14 amino acids. The CDR3 nucleotides are TGTGCCAGCAAAGGGAGGAGCCAGGGGAACATTCAGTACTTC. Its protein product is CASKGRSQGNIQYF.

The chain combines TRBV28 with TRBJ2-1, with 9 positions matching TRBD2. J gave up 0 bases and V 3 bases, and 3 bases lay outside the gene matches. The germline CDR1 and CDR2 sequences are MDHEN and SYDVKM. The CDR3 spans 16 residues. The CDR3 region has the DNA TGTGCCAGCAGTTTCCAACTAGCGGGCTCCTACAATGAGCAGTTCTTC. It yields the protein CASSFQLAGSYNEQFF. The variable domain in full, completed from reference TRBV28 and TRBJ2-1, reads DVKVTQSSRYLVKRTGEKVFLECVQDMDHENMFWYRQDPGLGLRLIYFSYDVKMKEKGDIPEGYSVSREKKERFSLILESASTNQTSMYLCASSFQLAGSYNEQFFGPGTRLTVL.

About this clonotype itself: Because it lacks the conserved phenylalanine or tryptophan at the end, this CDR3 is likely a read error. The limits of the CDR3 on the DNA are not certain, so only TCRdb's listed CDR3 is given. J is TRBJ2-7 and V is TRBV21-1. TRBV21-1 is a known pseudogene. Counting both end residues, the CDR3 totals 9 amino acids. This CDR3 reads CASSNGSQL.

The J gene is TRBJ1-2, the V gene TRBV30, with D unclear. V was shortened by 2 bases and J by 3 bases, with 13 bases between the two germline ends. The CDR3 runs 14 residues. Germline V gene data show CDR1 as GTSNPN and CDR2 as SVGIG (reference sequence). CDR3 loop: CAWSKGFDYYGYTF. The CDR3 bases are TGTGCCTGGAGTAAAGGGTTTGATTACTATGGCTACACCTTC. The whole variable domain, remainder taken from reference TRBV30 and TRBJ1-2, is SQTIHQWPATLVQPVGSPLSLECTVEGTSNPNLYWYRQAAGRGLQLLFYSVGIGQISSEVPQNLSASRPQDRQFILSSKKLLLSDSGFYLCAWSKGFDYYGYTFGSGTRLTVV.

The chain recombines TRBV6-1 with TRBJ1-5; no reliable D call. The length of the CDR3 is 14 residues. Per germline, CDR1 MNHNS and CDR2 SASEGT. Trimming shortened V by 1 base and J by 6 bases, and 10 bases separated the two germline ends. This CDR3 is CASSEETTVQPQHF. Here the CDR3 DNA reads TGTGCCAGCAGTGAAGAAACGACGGTTCAGCCCCAGCATTTT.

This clonotype was seen a handful of times. V usage is TRBV27 and J usage is TRBJ2-3; 7 bases line up with TRBD2. V lost 6 bases and J lost 5; bases outside the gene matches: 2. CDR3 length: 12 amino acids. Germline V gives CDR1 MNHEY, CDR2 SMNVEV (reference sequence). CDR3 loop: CASRAGVDTQYF. The CDR3, as DNA: TGTGCCAGCAGGGCGGGAGTAGATACGCAGTATTTT.